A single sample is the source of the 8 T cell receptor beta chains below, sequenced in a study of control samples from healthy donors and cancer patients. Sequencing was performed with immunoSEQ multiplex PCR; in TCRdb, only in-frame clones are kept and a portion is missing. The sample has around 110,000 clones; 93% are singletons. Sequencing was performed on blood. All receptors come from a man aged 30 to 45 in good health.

The CDR3 DNA is TGTGCCAGCAGCCAAGGAATAGCGGGGGGATCCATCTACACCGGGGAGCTGTTTTTT. This gives the protein CASSQGIAGGSIYTGELFF. The rearrangement uses TRBV4-2 and TRBJ2-2; 10 bases match TRBD2. The CDR3 runs 19 residues. Per the germline V gene, CDR1 is LGHNA and CDR2 is YNFKEQ. The V and J ends lost 1 base and 3 bases, in that order; junction bases with no gene match: 11.

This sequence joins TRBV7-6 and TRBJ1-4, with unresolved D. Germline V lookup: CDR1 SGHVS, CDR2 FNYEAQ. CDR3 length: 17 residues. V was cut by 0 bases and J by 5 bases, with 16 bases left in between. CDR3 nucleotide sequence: TGTGCCAGCAGCTTAGCTGGTGAGGACCGTCAGAATGAAAAACTGTTTTTT. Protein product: CASSLAGEDRQNEKLFF.

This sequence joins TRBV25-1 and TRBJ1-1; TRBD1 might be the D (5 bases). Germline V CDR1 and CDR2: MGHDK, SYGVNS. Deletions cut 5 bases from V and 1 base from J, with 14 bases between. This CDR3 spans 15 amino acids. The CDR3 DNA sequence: TGTGCCAGCAGTCCCAGCATAACAGGGAACACTGAAGCTTTCTTT. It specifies CASSPSITGNTEAFF. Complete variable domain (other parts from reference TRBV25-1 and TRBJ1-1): EADIYQTPRYLVIGTGKKITLECSQTMGHDKMYWYQQDPGMELHLIHYSYGVNSTEKGDLSSESTVSRIRTEHFPLTLESARPSHTSQYLCASSPSITGNTEAFFGQGTRLTVV.

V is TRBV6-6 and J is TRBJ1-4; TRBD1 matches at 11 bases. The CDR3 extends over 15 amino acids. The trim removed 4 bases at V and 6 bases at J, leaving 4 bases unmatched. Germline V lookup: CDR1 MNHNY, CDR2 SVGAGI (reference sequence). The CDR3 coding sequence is TGTGCCAGCAGTTCCCGGGACAGGGGGGATGAAAAACTGTTTTTT. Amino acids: CASSSRDRGDEKLFF.

Written as DNA, the CDR3 is TGCGCCAGTATTACGGGGGACACAGATACGCAGTATTTT. Its protein is CASITGDTDTQYF. V gene TRBV10-1 combines with J gene TRBJ2-3; tentative D call: TRBD2 (6 bases). The CDR3 is made up of 13 amino acids. V was trimmed by 9 bases and J by 2 bases, leaving 12 bases between them. The germline gives CDR1 WNHNN, CDR2 SYGVQD (reference sequence).

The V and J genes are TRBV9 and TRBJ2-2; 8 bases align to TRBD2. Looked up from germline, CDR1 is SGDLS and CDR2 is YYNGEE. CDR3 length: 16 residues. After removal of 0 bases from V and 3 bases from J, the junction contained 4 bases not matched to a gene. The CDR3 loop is CASSVGIAGHTGELFF. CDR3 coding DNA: TGTGCCAGCAGCGTAGGGATAGCGGGGCACACCGGGGAGCTGTTTTTT. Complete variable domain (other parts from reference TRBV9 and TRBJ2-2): DSGVTQTPKHLITATGQRVTLRCSPRSGDLSVYWYQQSLDQGLQFLIQYYNGEERAKGNILERFSAQQFPDLHSELNLSSLELGDSALYFCASSVGIAGHTGELFFGEGSRLTVL.

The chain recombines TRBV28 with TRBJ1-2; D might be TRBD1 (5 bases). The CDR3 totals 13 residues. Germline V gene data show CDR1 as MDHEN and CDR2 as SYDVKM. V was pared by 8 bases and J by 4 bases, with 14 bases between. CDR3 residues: CASGNDSFYGYTF. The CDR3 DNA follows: TGTGCCAGCGGTAACGACAGCTTCTATGGCTACACCTTC.

The CDR3 DNA reads as TGCGCCACCAATAGAGGGACAGAAGCCTATGGCTACACCTTC. Its translation is CATNRGTEAYGYTF. The J gene is TRBJ1-2, the V gene TRBV5-1; 7 nucleotides line up with TRBD1. Germline CDR1 reads SGHRS; CDR2 reads YFSETQ. The CDR3 consists of 14 residues. After removal of 9 bases from V and 4 bases from J, the junction contained 12 bases not matched to a gene.